The 12 T cell receptor beta chains below all came from one sample that was sequenced in a study of blood T cell repertoires in COVID-19. Clones were read by immunoSEQ multiplex PCR, and TCRdb kept only the in-frame ones, dropping some. The sample records 200,000 or so clones, about 90% being singletons. Specimen: peripheral blood. These receptors were taken from a man in his forties with active or convalescent COVID-19.

The V call is TRBV11-1, the J call TRBJ2-2; D remains unclear. Germline V CDR1 and CDR2: SGHAT, FQDESV (reference sequence). V was clipped by 1 base and J by 3 bases, with 3 bases between them. CDR3 size: 13 residues. The CDR3 region has the DNA TGTGCCAGCAGCTTAGGCGACACCGGGGAGCTGTTTTTT. Translated: CASSLGDTGELFF.

The chain recombines TRBV7-9 with TRBJ1-2; weak D call: TRBD1 (6 bases). CDR1 is SEHNR and CDR2 is FQNEAQ in the germline V gene (reference sequence). This CDR3 has 16 residues. V lost 2 bases, J lost 6 bases, and 19 bases lay in between. For the CDR3, the DNA is TGTGCCAGCAGCTTATGGGGGCACTCAGACAGTGATGGCTACACCTTC. This encodes CASSLWGHSDSDGYTF.

Of note for this clone: Relative to the germline gene, one junction end is altered; a read error may explain this. The chain links TRBV24-1 to TRBJ1-3, with D unresolved. The CDR3 is made up of 10 amino acids. Germline lookup yields CDR1 KGHDR and CDR2 SFDVKD. The CDR3 sequence: CATSGPIQDF. CDR3 in DNA: TGTGCCACCAGTGGACCCATTCAGGATTTT.

The CDR3 loop is CASSLAQPGSGNTIYF. CDR3 DNA: TGTGCCAGCAGCTTAGCGCAGCCAGGGTCTGGAAACACCATATATTTT. The chain recombines TRBV7-9 with TRBJ1-3, with D tentatively TRBD1 (5 bases). The CDR3 contains 16 residues. Germline CDR1 SEHNR, CDR2 FQNEAQ (reference sequence). Trimming removed 0 bases from V and 1 base from J, with 10 bases in between.

The chain couples TRBV7-9 to TRBJ2-3; 11 bases map to TRBD2. Germline loops: CDR1 SEHNR, CDR2 FQNEAQ (reference sequence). Germline trimming cut 5 bases from V and 1 base from J; bases unmatched to any gene: 5. This CDR3 has 16 amino acids. In nucleotides, the CDR3 is TGTGCCAGCAGCCGACAGACTAGCGGGGGCACAGATACGCAGTATTTT. It encodes CASSRQTSGGTDTQYF.

V and J are TRBV4-1 and TRBJ2-7; TRBD1 matches at 8 bases. The germline V gene encodes CDR1 MGHRA and CDR2 YSYEKL. With 1 base clipped from V and 0 bases from J, the junction kept 2 bases outside the gene matches. The CDR3 loop spans 15 amino acids. CDR3 coding DNA: TGCGCCAGCAGCCAAGGGACAGGGAGCTCCTACGAGCAGTACTTC. Translated: CASSQGTGSSYEQYF.

The CDR3: CASSTYYEQYF. CDR3 DNA: TGTGCCAGCAGCACCTATTATGAGCAGTACTTC. The chain recombines TRBV7-2 with TRBJ2-7; no firm D call. Deletions cut 5 bases from V and 7 bases from J, with 9 bases between. The CDR3 consists of 11 residues. The germline CDR1 and CDR2 sequences are SGHTA and FQGNSA.

The chain uses TRBV4-2 and TRBJ2-6; maybe TRBD1 (6 bases). Germline assignment: CDR1 LGHNA and CDR2 YNFKEQ. Deletions cut 3 bases from V and 0 bases from J, with 15 bases between. The CDR3 extends over 18 amino acids. The CDR3 bases are TGTGCCAGCAGCCACTCGCCGGGACAAACCTCTGGGGCCAACGTCCTGACTTTC. Translation: CASSHSPGQTSGANVLTF.

This clone was counted between two and nine times. The V and J genes are TRBV6-5 and TRBJ2-7; 7 nucleotides line up with TRBD2. V lost 6 bases and J lost 0; bases outside the gene matches: 8. The length of the CDR3 is 15 residues. Germline assignment: CDR1 MNHEY and CDR2 SVGAGI. The CDR3 here is CASSYGLEASYEQYF. The CDR3 DNA reads TGTGCCAGCAGCTACGGACTAGAGGCCTCCTACGAGCAGTACTTC.

The J gene is TRBJ2-1, the V gene TRBV10-2, with D tentatively TRBD1 (6 bases). CDR1 is WSHSY and CDR2 is SAAADI in the germline V gene. The CDR3 consists of 15 residues. The ends were cut back, 3 bases at V and 6 bases at J, with 15 bases in the middle. The CDR3 sequence: CASSDKTGSGNEQFF. CDR3 nucleotides: TGCGCCAGCAGTGACAAGACAGGTTCGGGCAATGAGCAGTTCTTC.

This chain connects TRBV19 to TRBJ1-2, with a weak D call TRBD1 (6 bases). Per the germline V gene, CDR1 is LNHDA and CDR2 is SQIVND (reference sequence). This CDR3 spans 14 amino acids. The germline V and J ends were trimmed by 7 bases and 5 bases, with 17 bases remaining between them. The CDR3: CASNPQGSRYGYTF. The CDR3 nucleotides are TGTGCCAGTAATCCACAGGGTTCCCGTTATGGCTACACCTTC.

This chain links TRBV29-1 with TRBJ1-2; TRBD1 matches 7 bases. V lost 0 bases to trimming and J lost 6 bases; unmatched junction nucleotides: 7. This CDR3 is 14 amino acids long. Germline CDR1 reads SQVTM; CDR2 reads ANQGSEA. CDR3 in amino acids: CSVEDRRGVDGYTF. The CDR3 DNA reads TGCAGCGTTGAAGATCGCAGGGGGGTAGATGGCTACACCTTC. The whole variable domain, filled in from reference TRBV29-1 and TRBJ1-2, reads SAVISQKPSRDICQRGTSLTIQCQVDSQVTMMFWYRQQPGQSLTLIATANQGSEATYESGFVIDKFPISRPNLTFSTLTVSNMSPEDSSIYLCSVEDRRGVDGYTFGSGTRLTVV.